The following is a T cell receptor (beta chain) sequence with its context. Its antigen is still unknown. The entry originates in a study of cytomegalovirus exposure and HLA in healthy donors. Whole-study findings and limits: Donor immune exposure was known only as CMV serostatus. The HLA-A and HLA-B alleles of most subjects were reportedly predicted accurately from TCR beta sequences. Presence/absence analyses assumed roughly uniform sequencing depth across donors, which may not hold. Testing in vitro showed a few CMV-associated chains specific for CMV antigens.

The primer mix had 60 Vbeta and 13 Jbeta primers. TCRdb's table, derived via immunoSEQ multiplex PCR, lists solely in-frame clones and lacks some. The sample consists of roughly 150,000 clones, roughly 82% of them appearing once. Per the germline V gene, CDR1 is DFQATT and CDR2 is SNEGSKA (reference sequence). Trimming pared 1 base from V and 5 bases from J, leaving 5 bases between. There are 11 residues in the CDR3. The sequenced material came from PBMCs. The sequence was obtained from a woman between 50 and 59 years old in good health and CMV-seropositive. The J gene is TRBJ1-1, the V gene TRBV20-1; D is uncertain. CDR3 in amino acids: CSARVQTEAFF. Here the CDR3 DNA reads TGCAGTGCTAGAGTACAAACTGAAGCTTTCTTT.